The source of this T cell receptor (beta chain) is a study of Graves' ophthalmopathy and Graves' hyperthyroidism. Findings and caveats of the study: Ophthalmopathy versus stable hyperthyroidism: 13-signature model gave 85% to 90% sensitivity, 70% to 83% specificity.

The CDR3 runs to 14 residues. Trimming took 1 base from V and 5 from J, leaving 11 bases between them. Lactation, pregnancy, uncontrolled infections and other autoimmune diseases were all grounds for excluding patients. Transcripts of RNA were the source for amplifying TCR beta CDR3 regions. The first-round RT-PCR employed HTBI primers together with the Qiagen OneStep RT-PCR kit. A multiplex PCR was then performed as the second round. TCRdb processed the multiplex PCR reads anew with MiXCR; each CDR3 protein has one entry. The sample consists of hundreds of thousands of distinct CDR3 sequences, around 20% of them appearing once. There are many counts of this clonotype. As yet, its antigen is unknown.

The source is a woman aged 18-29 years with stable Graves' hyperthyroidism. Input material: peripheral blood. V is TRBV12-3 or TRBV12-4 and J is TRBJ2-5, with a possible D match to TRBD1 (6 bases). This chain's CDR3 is CASSLVGARETQYF. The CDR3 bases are TGTGCCAGCAGTTTAGTGGGGGCGCGGGAGACCCAGTACTTC.